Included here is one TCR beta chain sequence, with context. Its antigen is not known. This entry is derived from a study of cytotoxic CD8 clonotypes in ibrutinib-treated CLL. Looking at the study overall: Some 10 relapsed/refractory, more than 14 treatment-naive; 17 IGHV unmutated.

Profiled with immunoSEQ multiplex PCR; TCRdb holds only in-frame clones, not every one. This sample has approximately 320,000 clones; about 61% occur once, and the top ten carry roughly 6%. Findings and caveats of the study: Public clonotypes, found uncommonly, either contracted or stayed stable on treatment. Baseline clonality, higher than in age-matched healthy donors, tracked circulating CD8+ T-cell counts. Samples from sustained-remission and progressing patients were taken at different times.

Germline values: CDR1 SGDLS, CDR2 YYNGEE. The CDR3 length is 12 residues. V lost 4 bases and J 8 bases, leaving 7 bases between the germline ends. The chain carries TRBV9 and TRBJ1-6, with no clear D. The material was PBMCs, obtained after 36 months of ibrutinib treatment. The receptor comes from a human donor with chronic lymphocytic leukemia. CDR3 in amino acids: CASSPDYSPLHF. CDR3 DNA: TGTGCCAGCAGCCCAGACTATTCACCCCTCCACTTT. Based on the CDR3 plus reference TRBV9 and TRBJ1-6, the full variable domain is DSGVTQTPKHLITATGQRVTLRCSPRSGDLSVYWYQQSLDQGLQFLIQYYNGEERAKGNILERFSAQQFPDLHSELNLSSLELGDSALYFCASSPDYSPLHFGNGTRLTVT.